The text below deals with one TCR beta chain. Its cognate antigen has yet to be identified. One base away there is no much larger clone; base qualities are not given. The cohort consisted of approximately 670 healthy bone marrow donors. Cohort members were all nominally healthy when sampled, although unrecorded immune exposures were likely present. The donor tested CMV seropositive and was one of the 289 seropositive cohort members. Each donor provided a peripheral blood sample, and peripheral blood mononuclear cells were used for TCR beta sequencing. Genomic DNA was extracted from the blood cell samples with the Qiagen DNeasy Blood Extraction Kit. For this chain, trimming is 3 bases at the V end and 3 bases at the J end, and the number of junction bases without a gene match is 10. Looking up the germline V gene yields CDR1 KGHSH and CDR2 LQKENI. The CDR3 spans 17 residues, from the cysteine through the phenylalanine. The DNA shown is the 51-base CDR3, in frame from base 1.

The data belong to a study of cytomegalovirus exposure and HLA in healthy donors (dated by TCRdb to 2016 to 2017). Regarding the study in general: An earlier analysis of some 620 of the donors reported 276 Gb of sequence data and 117 million unique TCR beta sequences obtained from around 190 million T cells. A later analysis re-analyzed previously published TCR beta repertoires from 666 donors and added high-resolution HLA genotyping to study TCR occurrence patterns. In the later analysis, no new phenotypic data were used to find candidate immune exposures; instead, reliance was placed on TCR beta sequences and their occurrence across donors. The genetic ancestry cluster associated with self-reported Caucasian donors included 65% to 90% of the roughly 400 genotyped donors. High-throughput TCR immunosequencing, statistical association of individual TCRs with disease status, and machine learning were combined to predict cytomegalovirus infection status. Donor age, sex, ethnicity and CMV serostatus were collected together with the repertoire data. The study aimed to test whether signatures of past pathogen exposure could be identified by cataloging public T cell receptors. Class I and class II HLA loci were covered by the typing at four-digit resolution. Every discovery cohort repertoire had been produced on one sequencing platform. Across some 400 genotyped donors of the cohort, an average of roughly 200,000 unique TCR beta nucleotide sequences per donor were sequenced, and roughly 20% of those sequences were non-productive. To decide whether each TCR beta V gene segment behaved as functional or pseudogenic, an earlier analysis of approximately 600 of the donors relied on high-throughput TCR beta sequencing. Four to six DR-DQ haplotypes were handled as single units for association and clustering, since linkage in the cohort was strong. In addition to the first cohort of approximately 650 subjects, a separate validation cohort of approximately 130 different subjects was used. The study used immunosequencing to profile the T cell repertoires of several hundred subjects and linked those repertoires to cytomegalovirus serostatus. The number of donors typed differed by locus, with 629-630 for A, B, C, DRB1 and DQB1, more than 500 for DQA1, about 610 for DPA1, and some 440 for DPB1. A later genetic analysis used genome-wide SNP genotypes for about 55% of the 666 donors, treating that subset as a discovery cohort. An early release that covered fewer than 750 HLA-typed donors contained around 330 gigabases of sequencing data and approximately 85 million unique TCR sequences. Study-level results and caveats: The authors suggested that the approach could potentially be extended to other disease states and immunological phenotypes. Cytomegalovirus status was reported to be diagnosed by the classifier with high specificity and sensitivity in both the original and validation cohorts. Only TCR beta chains were sequenced in this cohort, and the absence of alpha or paired-chain data limited detectable features. A later analysis reported that several top co-occurrence clusters appeared linked to parvovirus B19, influenza, CMV and Epstein-Barr virus. Roughly uniform sequencing depth across donors was assumed in presence/absence analyses, although this assumption may not hold. A further reported finding was that TCR beta sequences accurately predicted the HLA-A and HLA-B alleles for most subjects in the first cohort. Because the 87-base-pair reads could not distinguish some IMGT-functional V segments, including TRBV6-2 and TRBV6-3, those segments were excluded. A later analysis found that most CMV-associated TCR beta chains appeared HLA-restricted, with HLA associations seemingly driven largely by CMV exposure. A later genetic analysis reported fewer N-insertions in productive TCRs among donors in an Asian-associated ancestry cluster than the roughly 650-donor mean. In a later analysis, TCR association rates were found to vary across HLA loci, with the most associated TCRs seen for DRB1 alleles and the fewest for HLA-C alleles. Strong co-occurrence of HLA alleles, especially DR and DQ, made assigning TCR associations to individual alleles difficult. A later analysis found that HLA-associated TCR beta chains were more clonally expanded and had lower generation probabilities than equally common non-associated chains. The only immune exposure information available for the cohort was CMV serostatus. In an earlier analysis of 450 to 750 of the donors, most TCR beta V segments appeared in productive rearrangements about 87% or about 30% of the time, broadly matching IMGT annotations. The study gave a list of under 200 TCR beta chains associated with cytomegalovirus. Because some donors lacked HLA typing at each locus, the association tests relied only on the typed subset. The earlier analysis of some 540 of the donors excluded 15 to 20 rarely observed V segments, including chromosome 9 orphons, because counts were too low. In vitro tests confirmed that a few of the cytomegalovirus-associated TCR beta chains recognize cytomegalovirus antigens. In a later genetic analysis, a missense DCLRE1C variant was associated with V-gene and J-gene trimming of TCR beta chains, and the association was replicated in an independent cohort. The sequencing pipeline was judged likely to have produced a cluster of highly shared sequence variants as a technical artifact. While some public TCRs were present in many individuals, most TCR sequences turned up only very rarely across donors. Specific HLA alleles were associated with around 18,000 TCR beta sequences at a false discovery rate of 0.05 in a later analysis. Linkage disequilibrium might explain the correlated functional status among segregating V segments, but an unknown experimental factor could not be excluded.

Library generation was performed with the immunoSEQ multiplex PCR assay. A mixture of 60 forward primers for TCR Vbeta segments and 13 reverse primers for TCR Jbeta segments was used in the multiplex PCR. Amplification of the CDR3 region of rearranged TCR beta genes was performed with a multiplex PCR assay on genomic DNA. On the Illumina HiSeq System, the amplified TCR beta libraries were sequenced as 87-base-pair reads. The paper's processing steps were these. A later analysis counted about 80 million unique TCR beta chains across the 666 repertoires, and 10 million to 11 million of these chains were shared by at least two donors. To remove PCR and sequencing errors, raw reads were error-corrected and collapsed into unique sequences using a nearest-neighbor algorithm that merged closely related sequences. To assign V, D and J gene segments, CDR3 sequences were aligned to IMGT reference sequences. For a sequence to be retained, a match of at least six nucleotides to both a V gene segment and a J gene segment was required. Rearrangements were classified as productive when the CDR3 lacked stop codons and remained in frame with V and J, and all other rearrangements were classified as non-productive. CDR3 was defined according to IMGT convention as the region running from the second conserved V-encoded cysteine to the conserved J-encoded phenylalanine. The earlier analysis of some 580 of the donors excluded any sequence lacking an unambiguous match to a single V gene segment. An earlier analysis of a few hundred of the donors called V segments functional above 56.7% productive rearrangements and segregating when the between-donor standard deviation exceeded 5%. To diagnose cytomegalovirus status from the catalog of TCR beta chain sequences, a statistical classification framework was built. In a later analysis, V and J genes were assigned by comparing TCR nucleotide sequences against IMGT/GENE-DB human TR gene sequences. A later analysis assigned CDR3 sequences and most-parsimonious VDJ recombination scenarios with the TCRdist pipeline. A later analysis defined each TCR beta chain by its CDR3 amino acid sequence plus V-gene family, and excluded reads lacking a unique V-gene family. In a later analysis, a few hundred highly shared, low-generation-probability nucleotide sequences were removed to address suspected cross-contamination and a sequencing artifact. A later analysis calculated a clonal expansion index for each public chain from normalized within-repertoire ranks of inferred template counts. Generation probabilities in a later analysis came from a VDJ recombination model fitted to out-of-frame rearrangements, and those results were checked against IGoR. A later analysis scored TCR-TCR, TCR-HLA and TCR-CMV co-occurrence with hypergeometric tests, applying a repertoire-size bias correction to TCR pairs. To estimate false discovery rates, a later analysis permuted the HLA or CMV assignments 20 times. In a later analysis, co-occurring TCRs were grouped using DBSCAN, and TCRdist sequence similarity was added for clustering within HLA-allele-positive subsets. Repertoires with fewer than 30,000 or more than 120,000 public chains were left out of co-occurrence clustering, as were about 5 repertoires with anomalous nucleotide sharing. In TCRdb, the immuneACCESS table is reduced to in-frame sequences with V and J assigned. These tables do not hold every clone; where another copy was compared, an unresolved V gene accounts for under half, and the others remain unexplained. The V and J calls and clone size were taken over from that table, and D and trimming were inferred from the DNA. The sample table lists 100,000 to 150,000 clones, roughly 18% of them with a count of one. The ten largest make up 2.5% to 3% of the sample.

Sequencing was performed on PBMCs. The receptor comes from a female donor in good health and CMV-seropositive. The chain is encoded by TRBV18 joined to TRBJ2-1; 8 bases in the middle match TRBD1. The CDR3 loop reads CASSPPERQGLYNEQFF. The nucleotide sequence is given as TGTGCCAGCTCACCGCCTGAACGACAGGGGCTCTACAATGAGCAGTTCTTC.